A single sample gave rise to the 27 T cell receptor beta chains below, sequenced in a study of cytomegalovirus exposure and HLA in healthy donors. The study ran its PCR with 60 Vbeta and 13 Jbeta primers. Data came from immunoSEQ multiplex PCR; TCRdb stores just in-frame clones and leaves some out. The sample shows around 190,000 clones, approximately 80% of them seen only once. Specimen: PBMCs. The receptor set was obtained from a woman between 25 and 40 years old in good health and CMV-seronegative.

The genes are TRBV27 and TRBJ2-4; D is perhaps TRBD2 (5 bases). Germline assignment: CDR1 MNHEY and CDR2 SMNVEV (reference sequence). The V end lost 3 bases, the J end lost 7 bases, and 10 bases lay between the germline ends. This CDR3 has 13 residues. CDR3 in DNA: TGTGCCAGCAGTTTGGGAGTGGGGAACATTCAGTACTTC. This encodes CASSLGVGNIQYF.

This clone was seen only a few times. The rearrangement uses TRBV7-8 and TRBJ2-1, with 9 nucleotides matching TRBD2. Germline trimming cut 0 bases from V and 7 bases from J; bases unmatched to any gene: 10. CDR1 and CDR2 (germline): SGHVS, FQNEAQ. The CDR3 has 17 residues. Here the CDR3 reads CASSLARGGLNRNEQFF. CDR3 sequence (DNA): TGTGCCAGCAGCTTAGCGCGGGGGGGGCTGAATAGGAATGAGCAGTTCTTC.

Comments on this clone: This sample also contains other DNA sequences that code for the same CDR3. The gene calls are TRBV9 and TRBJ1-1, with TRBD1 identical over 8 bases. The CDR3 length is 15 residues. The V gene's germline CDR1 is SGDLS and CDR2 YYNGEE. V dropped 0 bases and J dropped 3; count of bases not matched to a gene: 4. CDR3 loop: CASSVVQGADTEAFF. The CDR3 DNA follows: TGTGCCAGCAGCGTAGTTCAGGGGGCCGACACTGAAGCTTTCTTT. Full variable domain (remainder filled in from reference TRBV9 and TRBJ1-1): DSGVTQTPKHLITATGQRVTLRCSPRSGDLSVYWYQQSLDQGLQFLIQYYNGEERAKGNILERFSAQQFPDLHSELNLSSLELGDSALYFCASSVVQGADTEAFFGQGTRLTVV.

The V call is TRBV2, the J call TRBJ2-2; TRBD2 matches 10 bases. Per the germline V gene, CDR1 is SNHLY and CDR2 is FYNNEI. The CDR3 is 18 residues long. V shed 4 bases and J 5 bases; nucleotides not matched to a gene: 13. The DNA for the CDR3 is TGTGCCAGCAGTGGAGGGGGGGCTAGCGGGAGTTTAACCGGGGAGCTGTTTTTT. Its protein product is CASSGGGASGSLTGELFF.

CDR3 sequence (DNA): TGCGCCAGCAGCCCGAGACAGGGTCTGAGCCAAGAGACCCAGTACTTC. It specifies CASSPRQGLSQETQYF. V usage is TRBV5-1 and J usage is TRBJ2-5; 7 bases fit TRBD1. J gave up 1 base and V 4 bases, and 10 bases lay outside the gene matches. CDR1 SGHRS and CDR2 YFSETQ come from the germline V gene. This CDR3 region has 16 residues. The whole variable domain, filled in from reference TRBV5-1 and TRBJ2-5, reads KAGVTQTPRYLIKTRGQQVTLSCSPISGHRSVSWYQQTPGQGLQFLFEYFSETQRNKGNFPGRFSGRQFSNSRSEMNVSTLELGDSALYLCASSPRQGLSQETQYFGPGTRLLVL.

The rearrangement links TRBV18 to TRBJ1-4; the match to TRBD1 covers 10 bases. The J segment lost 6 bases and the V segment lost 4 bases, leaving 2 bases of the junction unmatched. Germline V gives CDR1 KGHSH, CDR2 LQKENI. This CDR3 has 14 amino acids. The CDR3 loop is CASSRDRGDEKLFF. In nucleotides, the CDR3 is TGTGCCAGCTCACGGGACAGGGGAGATGAAAAACTGTTTTTT.

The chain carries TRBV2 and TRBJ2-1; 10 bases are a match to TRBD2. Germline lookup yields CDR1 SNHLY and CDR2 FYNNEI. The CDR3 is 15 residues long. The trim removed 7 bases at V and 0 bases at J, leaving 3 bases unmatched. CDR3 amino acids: CASTTSGISYNEQFF. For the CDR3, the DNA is TGTGCCAGCACTACTAGCGGGATCTCCTACAATGAGCAGTTCTTC.

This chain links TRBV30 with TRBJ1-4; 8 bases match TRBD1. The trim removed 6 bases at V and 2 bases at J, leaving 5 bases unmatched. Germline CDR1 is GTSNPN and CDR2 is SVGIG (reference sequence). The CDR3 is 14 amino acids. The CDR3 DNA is TGTGCCTGCCCGACAGGGGTCACTAATGAAAAACTGTTTTTT. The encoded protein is CACPTGVTNEKLFF.

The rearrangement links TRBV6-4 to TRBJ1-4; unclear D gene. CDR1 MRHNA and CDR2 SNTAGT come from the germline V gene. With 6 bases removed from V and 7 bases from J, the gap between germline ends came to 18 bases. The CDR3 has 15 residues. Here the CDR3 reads CASSPGENWGEKLFF. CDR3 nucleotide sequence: TGTGCCAGCAGCCCCGGGGAAAACTGGGGTGAAAAACTGTTTTTT.

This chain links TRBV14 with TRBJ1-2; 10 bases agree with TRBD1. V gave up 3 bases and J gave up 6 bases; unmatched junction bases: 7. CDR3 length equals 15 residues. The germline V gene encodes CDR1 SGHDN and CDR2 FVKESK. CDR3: CASSQPGTGVHGYTF. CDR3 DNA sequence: TGTGCCAGCAGCCAGCCCGGGACAGGGGTTCATGGCTACACCTTC.

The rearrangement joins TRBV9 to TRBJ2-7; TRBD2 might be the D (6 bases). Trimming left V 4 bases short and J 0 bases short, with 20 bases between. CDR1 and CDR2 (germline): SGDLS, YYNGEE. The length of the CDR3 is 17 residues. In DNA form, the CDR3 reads TGTGCCAGCAGCCCAACCTCCGGAGGAGGGAGCTCCTACGAGCAGTACTTC. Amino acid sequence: CASSPTSGGGSSYEQYF.

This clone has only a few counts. CDR3 loop: CASSQVGQGSDGYTF. The CDR3, as DNA: TGTGCCAGCAGCCAAGTCGGGCAGGGCTCAGATGGCTACACCTTC. This chain uses TRBV4-2 with TRBJ1-2, with D tentatively TRBD1 (5 bases). This CDR3 is 15 amino acids long. The germline gives CDR1 LGHNA, CDR2 YNFKEQ. V was clipped by 1 base and J by 6 bases, with 15 bases between them.

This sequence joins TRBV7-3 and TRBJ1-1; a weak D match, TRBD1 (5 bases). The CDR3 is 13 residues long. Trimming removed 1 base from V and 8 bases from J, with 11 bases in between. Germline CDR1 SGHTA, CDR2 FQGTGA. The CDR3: CASSLRGDREAFF. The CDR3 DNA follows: TGTGCCAGCAGCTTAAGAGGAGACAGAGAAGCTTTCTTT.

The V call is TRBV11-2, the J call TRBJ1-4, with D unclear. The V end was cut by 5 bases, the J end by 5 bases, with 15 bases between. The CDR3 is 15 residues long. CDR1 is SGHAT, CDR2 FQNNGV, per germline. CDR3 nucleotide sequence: TGTGCCAGCAGCGCGACGGTGGAGGCCAATGAAAAACTGTTTTTT. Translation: CASSATVEANEKLFF.

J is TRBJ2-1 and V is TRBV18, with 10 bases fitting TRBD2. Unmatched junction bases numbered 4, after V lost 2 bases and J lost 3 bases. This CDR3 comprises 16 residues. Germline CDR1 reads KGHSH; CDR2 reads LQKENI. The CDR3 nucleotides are TGTGCCAGCTCACCAGTAAGGACTAGCGGCTACAATGAGCAGTTCTTC. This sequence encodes CASSPVRTSGYNEQFF.

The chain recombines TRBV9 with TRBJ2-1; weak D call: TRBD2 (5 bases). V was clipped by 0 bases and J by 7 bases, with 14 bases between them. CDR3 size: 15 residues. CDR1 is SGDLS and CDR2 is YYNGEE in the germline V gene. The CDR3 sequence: CASSVGRGPINEQFF. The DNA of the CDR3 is TGTGCCAGCAGCGTAGGTAGAGGGCCGATAAATGAGCAGTTCTTC.

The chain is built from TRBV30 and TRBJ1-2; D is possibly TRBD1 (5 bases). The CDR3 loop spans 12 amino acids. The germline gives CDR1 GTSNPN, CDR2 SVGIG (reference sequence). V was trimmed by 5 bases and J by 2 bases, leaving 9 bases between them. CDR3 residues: CAWDRANYGYTF. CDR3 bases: TGTGCCTGGGACAGAGCGAACTATGGCTACACCTTC.

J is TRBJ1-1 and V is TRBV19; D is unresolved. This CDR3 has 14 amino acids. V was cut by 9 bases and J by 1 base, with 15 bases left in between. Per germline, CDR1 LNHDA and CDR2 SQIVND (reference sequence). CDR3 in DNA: TGTGCCAGCCGAGTGGTGCGTGGGAACACTGAAGCTTTCTTT. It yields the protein CASRVVRGNTEAFF.

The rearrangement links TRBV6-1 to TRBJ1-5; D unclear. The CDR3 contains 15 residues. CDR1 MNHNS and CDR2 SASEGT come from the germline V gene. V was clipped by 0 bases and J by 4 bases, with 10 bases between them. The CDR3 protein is CASSEATRRNQPQHF. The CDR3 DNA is TGTGCCAGCAGTGAAGCGACTCGGAGGAATCAGCCCCAGCATTTT.

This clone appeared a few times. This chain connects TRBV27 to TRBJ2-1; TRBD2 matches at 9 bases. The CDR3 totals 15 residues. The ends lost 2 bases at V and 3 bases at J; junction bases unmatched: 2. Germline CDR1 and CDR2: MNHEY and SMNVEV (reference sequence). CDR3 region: CASSLGLAFYNEQFF. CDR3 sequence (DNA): TGTGCCAGCAGTTTAGGACTAGCGTTCTACAATGAGCAGTTCTTC.

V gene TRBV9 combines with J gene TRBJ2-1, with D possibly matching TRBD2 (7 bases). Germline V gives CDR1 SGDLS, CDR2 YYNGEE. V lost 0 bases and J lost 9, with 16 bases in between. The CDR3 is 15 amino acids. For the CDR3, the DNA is TGTGCCAGCAGCGTAGTAGGAGGGAGGGGGGGTGAGCAGTTCTTC. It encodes CASSVVGGRGGEQFF.

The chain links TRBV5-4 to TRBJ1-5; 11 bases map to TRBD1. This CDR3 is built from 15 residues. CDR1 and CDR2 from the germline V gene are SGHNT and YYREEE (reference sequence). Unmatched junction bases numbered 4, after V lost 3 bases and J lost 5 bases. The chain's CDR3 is CASSSGTGGHQPQHF. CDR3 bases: TGTGCCAGCAGCTCCGGGACAGGGGGACATCAGCCCCAGCATTTT.

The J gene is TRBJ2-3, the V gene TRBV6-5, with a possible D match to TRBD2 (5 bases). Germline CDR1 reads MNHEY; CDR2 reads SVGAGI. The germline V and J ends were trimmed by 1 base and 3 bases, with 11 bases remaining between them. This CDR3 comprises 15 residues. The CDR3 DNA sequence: TGTGCCAGCAGTTACTTATCCGGGAAGACAGATACGCAGTATTTT. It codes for CASSYLSGKTDTQYF.

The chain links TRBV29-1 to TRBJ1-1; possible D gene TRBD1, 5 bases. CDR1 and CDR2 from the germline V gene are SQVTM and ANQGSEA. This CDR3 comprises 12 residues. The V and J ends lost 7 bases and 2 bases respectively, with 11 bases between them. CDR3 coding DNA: TGCAGCGGATTGACAGTTAACACTGAAGCTTTCTTT. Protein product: CSGLTVNTEAFF.

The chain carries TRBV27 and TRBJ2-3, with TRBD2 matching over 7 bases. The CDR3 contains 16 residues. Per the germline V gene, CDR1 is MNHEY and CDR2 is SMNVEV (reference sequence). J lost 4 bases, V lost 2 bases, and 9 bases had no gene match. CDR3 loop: CASSLTYREAADTQYF. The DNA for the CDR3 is TGTGCCAGCAGTTTAACCTATCGGGAGGCAGCAGATACGCAGTATTTT.

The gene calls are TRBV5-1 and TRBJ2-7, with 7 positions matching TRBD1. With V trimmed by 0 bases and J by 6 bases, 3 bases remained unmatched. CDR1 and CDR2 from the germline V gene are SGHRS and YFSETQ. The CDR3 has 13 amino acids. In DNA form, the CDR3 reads TGCGCCAGCAGCTTGGAGACAGGGTCCGAGCAGTACTTC. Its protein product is CASSLETGSEQYF.

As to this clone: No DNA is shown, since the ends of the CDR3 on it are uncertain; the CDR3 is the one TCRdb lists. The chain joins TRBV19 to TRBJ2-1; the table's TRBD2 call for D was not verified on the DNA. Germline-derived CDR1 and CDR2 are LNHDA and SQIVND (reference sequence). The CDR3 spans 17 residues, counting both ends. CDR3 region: CASTSGKLAGGPNEQFF.